A selection of T cell receptor beta chains follows, all from one sample in a study of shared clonotypes between healthy human individuals. Profiled with immunoSEQ multiplex PCR; TCRdb holds only in-frame clones, not every one. The sample consists of some 550,000 clones, more than 95% of them appearing once. Sequenced sample: naive CD4+ T cells sorted from blood. These receptors came from a woman younger than 45 in good health. The CDR3 runs from the conserved cysteine through the conserved F or W. Each record gives: J gene, CDR3 length, clone size, V gene, D gene, CDR3 protein, CDR3 DNA. A D gene is named only where the DNA matches it firmly. Not all rows give a size; the values are once, few, many and, for expanded clones, a class.

TRBJ2-1 14 . TRBV7-2 . CASSTSRPINEQFF TGTGCCAGCAGTACCTCGAGGCCGATCAATGAGCAGTTCTTC
TRBJ2-7 14 . TRBV10-3 TRBD1 CAISPGTGSYEQYF TGTGCCATCAGCCCCGGGACAGGGAGCTACGAGCAGTACTTC
TRBJ2-3 12 . TRBV5-1 . CASSLAEDTQYF TGCGCCAGCAGCTTGGCGGAAGATACGCAGTATTTT
TRBJ1-1 13 . TRBV30 . CAWSPLTVSEAFF TGTGCCTGGAGTCCCCTGACTGTGAGTGAAGCTTTCTTT
TRBJ1-1 14 . TRBV6-5 TRBD1 CASSSDRGNTEAFF TGTGCCAGCAGTTCCGACAGGGGGAACACTGAAGCTTTCTTT
TRBJ2-7 13 . TRBV28 . CASQGQPLNEQYF TGTGCCAGCCAAGGACAGCCCCTTAACGAGCAGTACTTC
TRBJ1-1 14 . TRBV28 . CASSLWESDTEAFF TGTGCCAGCAGTTTATGGGAGAGCGACACTGAAGCTTTCTTT
TRBJ1-2 17 . TRBV28 TRBD1 CASSYRDRREQLYGYTF TGTGCCAGCAGTTACCGGGACAGGAGGGAACAACTTTATGGCTACACCTTC
TRBJ2-7 19 . TRBV4-1 TRBD2 CASSQERASGRVTSYEQYF TGCGCCAGCAGCCAAGAACGGGCTAGCGGGAGGGTCACCTCCTACGAGCAGTACTTC
TRBJ2-1 12 . TRBV6-6 . CASSFPDNEQFF TGTGCCAGCAGTTTCCCGGACAATGAGCAGTTCTTC
TRBJ2-7 14 . TRBV2 . CASSELGPTYEQYF TGTGCCAGCAGTGAATTAGGCCCAACCTACGAGCAGTACTTC
TRBJ1-1 15 . TRBV6-5 . CASSYRAPETTEAFF TGTGCCAGCAGTTACAGGGCCCCCGAGACCACTGAAGCTTTCTTT
TRBJ2-1 15 . TRBV27 TRBD2 CASRGTSGNYNEQFF TGTGCCAGCAGGGGGACTAGCGGGAACTACAATGAGCAGTTCTTC
TRBJ1-5 9 . TRBV27 . CARMVTQHF TGTGCCAGAATGGTGACCCAGCATTTT
TRBJ1-6 13 . TRBV6-5 . CASSIRPNSPLHF TGTGCCAGCAGTATACGGCCTAATTCACCCCTCCACTTT
TRBJ2-1 15 . TRBV9 . CASSVDPGSYNEQFF TGTGCCAGCAGCGTAGATCCGGGCTCCTACAATGAGCAGTTCTTC
TRBJ2-7 16 . TRBV5-1 TRBD2 CASSLAGLAGVDEQYF TGCGCCAGCAGCTTGGCCGGACTAGCGGGAGTGGACGAGCAGTACTTC
TRBJ2-2 14 . TRBV5-1 . CASSLNRDTGELFF TGCGCCAGCAGCTTGAACCGGGACACCGGGGAGCTGTTTTTT
TRBJ2-2 14 . TRBV30 . CAWGRGDYTGELFF TGTGCCTGGGGAAGGGGCGACTACACCGGGGAGCTGTTTTTT
TRBJ2-7 15 . TRBV18 TRBD2 CASSTLAGDQYEQYF TGTGCCAGCTCAACCCTAGCGGGAGATCAATACGAGCAGTACTTC
TRBJ2-3 15 . TRBV28 . CASSPTTRMPDTQYF TGTGCCAGCAGTCCCACGACCCGGATGCCAGATACGCAGTATTTT
TRBJ2-5 13 . TRBV7-8 . CASSLVGGETQYF TGTGCCAGCAGCTTAGTTGGAGGAGAGACCCAGTACTTC
TRBJ1-2 15 . TRBV28 . CASSEGGHLNYGYTF TGTGCCAGCAGCGAAGGCGGGCACTTGAACTATGGCTACACCTTC
TRBJ1-4 13 once TRBV5-1 . CASSLGSWEKLFF TGCGCCAGCAGCTTGGGGAGTTGGGAAAAACTGTTTTTT
TRBJ1-4 14 . TRBV9 . CASSVVGWSEKLFF TGTGCCAGCAGCGTAGTCGGGTGGAGTGAAAAACTGTTTTTT
TRBJ2-5 16 . TRBV9 TRBD2 CASSVGPSSGQETQYF TGTGCCAGCAGCGTAGGGCCCTCTAGCGGCCAAGAGACCCAGTACTTC
TRBJ1-2 14 . TRBV5-1 TRBD1 CASSETGGGTGYTF TGCGCCAGCAGTGAGACAGGGGGTGGGACTGGCTACACCTTC
TRBJ2-5 11 . TRBV10-1 . CAGHGRETQYF TGCGCCGGGCACGGTAGGGAGACCCAGTACTTC
TRBJ2-3 13 once TRBV6-5 . CASSYYFTDTQYF TGTGCCAGCAGTTACTACTTCACAGATACGCAGTATTTT
TRBJ2-2 14 . TRBV5-1 . CASSLGGNTGELFF TGCGCCAGCAGCTTAGGAGGGAACACCGGGGAGCTGTTTTTT
TRBJ1-1 16 . TRBV19 TRBD1 CASSPLGTGENTEAFF TGTGCCAGTAGTCCCCTCGGGACAGGAGAGAACACTGAAGCTTTCTTT
TRBJ1-2 13 . TRBV19 . CASSTADRYGYTF TGTGCCAGTAGTACGGCGGACCGATATGGCTACACCTTC
TRBJ2-7 16 . TRBV4-1 TRBD2 CASSLSRTSGSYEQYF TGCGCCAGCAGTCTTTCTCGGACTAGCGGTTCCTACGAGCAGTACTTC
TRBJ1-2 14 . TRBV18 . CASSPPPGVYGYTF TGTGCCAGCTCACCACCTCCCGGGGTTTATGGCTACACCTTC
TRBJ2-7 13 . TRBV5-1 TRBD1 CASRRDSYYEQYF TGCGCCAGCAGACGGGACAGTTACTACGAGCAGTACTTC
TRBJ2-1 17 . TRBV11-2 TRBD2 CASSSTRGGAGRNEQFF TGTGCCAGCAGCTCTACCCGCGGTGGAGCGGGAAGAAATGAGCAGTTCTTC
TRBJ1-2 13 . TRBV28 . CASMGGADYGYTF TGTGCCAGCATGGGGGGGGCCGACTATGGCTACACCTTC
TRBJ2-1 17 . TRBV19 TRBD2 CASSIGSLAGGRSEQFF TGTGCCAGTAGTATAGGATCTCTAGCGGGAGGGCGGAGTGAGCAGTTCTTC
TRBJ2-7 13 . TRBV27 . CASNPQSPHEQYF TGTGCCAGCAACCCTCAGAGTCCACACGAGCAGTACTTC
TRBJ1-1 13 . TRBV9 . CASSVDGYTEAFF TGTGCCAGCAGCGTGGACGGATACACTGAAGCTTTCTTT
TRBJ1-4 16 . TRBV19 TRBD1 CASTLVGTGVNEKLFF TGTGCCAGTACCCTGGTAGGGACAGGAGTTAATGAAAAACTGTTTTTT
TRBJ2-6 16 once TRBV7-2 . CASSSVLGPGANVLTF TGTGCCAGCAGCTCGGTTTTGGGCCCTGGGGCCAACGTCCTGACTTTC
TRBJ2-1 15 . TRBV6-4 . CASSDEESSYNEQFF TGTGCCAGCAGTGACGAGGAAAGCTCCTACAATGAGCAGTTCTTC
TRBJ2-7 14 . TRBV5-1 . CASSLYQGQGEQYF TGCGCCAGCAGCTTGTATCAGGGCCAGGGCGAGCAGTACTTC
TRBJ1-6 20 . TRBV28 TRBD1 CASSLWAGQGDGSYNSPLHF TGTGCCAGCAGTTTATGGGCAGGGCAGGGGGACGGCTCCTATAATTCACCCCTCCACTTT
TRBJ2-7 14 . TRBV27 TRBD2 CASSLREGPYEQYF TGTGCCAGCAGTTTACGGGAGGGCCCTTACGAGCAGTACTTC
TRBJ2-5 15 . TRBV10-1 . CASSELTRGAGTQYF TGCGCCAGCAGTGAGCTGACACGGGGGGCTGGGACCCAGTACTTC
TRBJ2-7 12 . TRBV28 TRBD1 CAIGDSHYEQYF TGTGCCATAGGGGACAGTCACTACGAGCAGTACTTC
TRBJ2-3 16 . TRBV5-4 . CASSPSSARRPDTQYF TGTGCCAGCAGCCCCTCTAGCGCCCGAAGGCCAGATACGCAGTATTTT
TRBJ2-1 15 . TRBV5-1 TRBD2 CASSLLAGAQGEQFF TGCGCCAGCAGCCTACTAGCGGGAGCGCAGGGTGAGCAGTTCTTC
TRBJ1-2 14 . TRBV5-1 TRBD1 CASSPGTVNYGYTF TGCGCCAGCAGCCCCGGGACAGTGAACTATGGCTACACCTTC
TRBJ2-7 12 . TRBV28 . CASSSYSLEQYF TGTGCCAGCAGTTCATACAGCCTAGAGCAGTACTTC
TRBJ2-7 15 once TRBV27 . CASSIRGTASTEQYF TGTGCCAGTAGTATCCGGGGAACAGCCTCAACCGAGCAGTACTTC
TRBJ1-6 13 . TRBV19 . CASRTGSNSPLHF TGTGCCAGTAGGACAGGCTCTAATTCACCCCTCCACTTT
TRBJ1-1 14 . TRBV28 TRBD1 CASSKQGRNTEAFF TGTGCCAGCAGTAAACAGGGGCGAAACACTGAAGCTTTCTTT
TRBJ2-1 14 . TRBV4-1 . CASSQTVDRNEQFF TGCGCCAGCAGCCAAACCGTAGATAGGAATGAGCAGTTCTTC
TRBJ2-2 16 . TRBV5-1 TRBD2 CASSFGGRSSPGELFF TGCGCCAGCAGCTTCGGCGGGAGGAGCTCCCCCGGGGAGCTGTTTTTT